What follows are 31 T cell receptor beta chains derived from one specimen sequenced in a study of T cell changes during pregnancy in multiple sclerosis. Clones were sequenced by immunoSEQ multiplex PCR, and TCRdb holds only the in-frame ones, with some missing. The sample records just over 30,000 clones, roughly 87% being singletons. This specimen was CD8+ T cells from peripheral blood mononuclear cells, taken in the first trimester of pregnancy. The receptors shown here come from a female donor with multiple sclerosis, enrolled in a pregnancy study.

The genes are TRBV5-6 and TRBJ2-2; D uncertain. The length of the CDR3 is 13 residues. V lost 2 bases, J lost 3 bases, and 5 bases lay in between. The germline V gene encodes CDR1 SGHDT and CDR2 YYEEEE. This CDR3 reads CASSFVYTGELFF. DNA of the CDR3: TGTGCCAGCAGCTTTGTCTACACCGGGGAGCTGTTTTTT.

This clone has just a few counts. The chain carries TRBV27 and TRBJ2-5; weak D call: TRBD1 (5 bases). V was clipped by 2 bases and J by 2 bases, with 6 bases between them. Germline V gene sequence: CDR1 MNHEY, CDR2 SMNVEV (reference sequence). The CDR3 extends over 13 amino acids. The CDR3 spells CASSLDSQETQYF. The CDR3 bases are TGTGCCAGCAGTTTAGACAGTCAAGAGACCCAGTACTTC.

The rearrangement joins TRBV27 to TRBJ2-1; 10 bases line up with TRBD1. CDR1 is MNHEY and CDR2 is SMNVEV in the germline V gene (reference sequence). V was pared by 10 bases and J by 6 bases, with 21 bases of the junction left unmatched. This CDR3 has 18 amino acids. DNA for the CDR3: TGTGCCACCGACAGTTATGACAGGGGGCCGGCGGGGATCAATGAGCAGTTCTTC. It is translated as CATDSYDRGPAGINEQFF.

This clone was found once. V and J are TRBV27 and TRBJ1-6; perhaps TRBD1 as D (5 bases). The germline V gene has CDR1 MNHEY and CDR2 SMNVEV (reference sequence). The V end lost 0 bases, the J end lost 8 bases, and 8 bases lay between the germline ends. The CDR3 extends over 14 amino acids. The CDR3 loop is CASSLSPGYSPLHF. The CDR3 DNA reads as TGTGCCAGCAGTTTATCGCCAGGGTATTCACCCCTCCACTTT.

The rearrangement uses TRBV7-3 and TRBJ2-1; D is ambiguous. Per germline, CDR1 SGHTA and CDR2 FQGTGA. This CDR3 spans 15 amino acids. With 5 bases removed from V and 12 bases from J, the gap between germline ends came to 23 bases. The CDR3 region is CASSPEYPEKSGQFF. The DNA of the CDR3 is TGTGCCAGCAGCCCCGAATACCCGGAGAAGTCTGGGCAGTTCTTC.

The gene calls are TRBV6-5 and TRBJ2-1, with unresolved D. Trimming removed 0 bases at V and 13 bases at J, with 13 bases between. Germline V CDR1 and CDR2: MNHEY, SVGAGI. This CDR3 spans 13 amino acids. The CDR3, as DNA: TGTGCCAGCAGTTACTCTGAACTCGATACTCAGTTCTTC. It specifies CASSYSELDTQFF.

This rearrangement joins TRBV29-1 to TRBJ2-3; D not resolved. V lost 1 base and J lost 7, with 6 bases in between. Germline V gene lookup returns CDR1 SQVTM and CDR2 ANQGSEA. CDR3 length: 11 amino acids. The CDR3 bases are TGCAGCGTTGAAGTAGATAATACGCAGTATTTT. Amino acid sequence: CSVEVDNTQYF.

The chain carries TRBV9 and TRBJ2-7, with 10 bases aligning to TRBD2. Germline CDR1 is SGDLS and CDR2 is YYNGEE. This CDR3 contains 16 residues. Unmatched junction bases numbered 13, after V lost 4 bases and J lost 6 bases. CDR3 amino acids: CASSPPSGSLFAEQYF. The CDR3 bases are TGTGCCAGCAGCCCCCCTAGCGGGAGTTTGTTTGCCGAGCAGTACTTC.

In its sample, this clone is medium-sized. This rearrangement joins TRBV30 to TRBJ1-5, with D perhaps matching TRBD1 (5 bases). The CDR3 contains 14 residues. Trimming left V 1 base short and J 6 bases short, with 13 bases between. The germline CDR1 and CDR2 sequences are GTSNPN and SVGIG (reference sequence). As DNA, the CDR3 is TGTGCCTGGAGTGGGACAAATCCCAGTCAGCCCCAGCATTTT. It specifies CAWSGTNPSQPQHF.

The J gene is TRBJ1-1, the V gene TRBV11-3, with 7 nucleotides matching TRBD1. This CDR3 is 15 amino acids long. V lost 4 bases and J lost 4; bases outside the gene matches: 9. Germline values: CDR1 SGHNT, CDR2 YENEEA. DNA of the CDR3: TGTGCCAGCAGCTCGAGGACAGGAGCGAGCACTGAAGCTTTCTTT. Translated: CASSSRTGASTEAFF.

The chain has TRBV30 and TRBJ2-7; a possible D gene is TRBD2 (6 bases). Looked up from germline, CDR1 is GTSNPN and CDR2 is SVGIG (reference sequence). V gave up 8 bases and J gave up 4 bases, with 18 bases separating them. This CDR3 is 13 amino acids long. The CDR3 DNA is TGTGCCCTGAGGTCCGGGGGTTTGTACGAGCAGTACTTC. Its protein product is CALRSGGLYEQYF.

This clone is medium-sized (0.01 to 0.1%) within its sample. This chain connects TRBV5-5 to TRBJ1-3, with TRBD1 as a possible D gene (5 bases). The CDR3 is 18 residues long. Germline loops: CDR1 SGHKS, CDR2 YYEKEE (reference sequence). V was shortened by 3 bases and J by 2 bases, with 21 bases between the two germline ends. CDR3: CASSYGEQTGYPGNTIYF. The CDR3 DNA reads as TGTGCCAGCAGCTACGGAGAACAAACAGGTTACCCTGGAAACACCATATATTTT.

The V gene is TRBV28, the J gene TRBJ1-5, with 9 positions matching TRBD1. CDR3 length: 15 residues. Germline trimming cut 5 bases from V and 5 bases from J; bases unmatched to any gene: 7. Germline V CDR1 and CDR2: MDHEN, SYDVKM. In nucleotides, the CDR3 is TGTGCCAGCAGTCTACAGGGACAGGGATATCAGCCCCAGCATTTT. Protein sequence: CASSLQGQGYQPQHF.

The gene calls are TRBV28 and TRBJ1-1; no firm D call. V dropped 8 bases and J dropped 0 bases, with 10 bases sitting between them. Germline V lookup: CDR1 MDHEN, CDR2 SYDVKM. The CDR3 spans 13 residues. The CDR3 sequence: CASLAIVNTEAFF. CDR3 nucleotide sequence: TGTGCCAGCCTCGCTATTGTGAACACTGAAGCTTTCTTT.

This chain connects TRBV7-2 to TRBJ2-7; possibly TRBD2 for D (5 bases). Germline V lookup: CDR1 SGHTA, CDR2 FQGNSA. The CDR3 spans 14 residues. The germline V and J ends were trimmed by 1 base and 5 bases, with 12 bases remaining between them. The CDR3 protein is CASSLDSARNEQYF. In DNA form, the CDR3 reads TGTGCCAGCAGCTTAGATAGCGCCCGGAACGAGCAGTACTTC.

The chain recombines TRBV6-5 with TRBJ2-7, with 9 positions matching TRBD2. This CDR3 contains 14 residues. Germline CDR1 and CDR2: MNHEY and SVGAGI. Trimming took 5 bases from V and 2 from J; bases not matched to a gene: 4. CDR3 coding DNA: TGTGCCAGCAGTCCGGGACTAGCAGCCTACGAGCAGTACTTC. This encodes CASSPGLAAYEQYF.

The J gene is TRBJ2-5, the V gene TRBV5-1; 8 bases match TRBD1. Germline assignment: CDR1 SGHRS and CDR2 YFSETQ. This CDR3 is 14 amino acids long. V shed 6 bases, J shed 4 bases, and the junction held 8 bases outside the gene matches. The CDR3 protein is CASTSGQGRETQYF. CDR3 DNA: TGCGCCAGCACCTCCGGACAGGGTCGAGAGACCCAGTACTTC.

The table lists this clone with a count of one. This chain's CDR3 is CASSHRASGFYNEQFF. The CDR3 DNA follows: TGTGCCAGCAGTCATCGGGCTAGCGGATTTTACAATGAGCAGTTCTTC. The V gene is TRBV2, the J gene TRBJ2-1, with 7 bases identical to TRBD2. V lost 5 bases, J lost 4 bases, and 11 bases stayed unmatched. The CDR3 is made up of 16 amino acids. Germline-derived CDR1 and CDR2 are SNHLY and FYNNEI.

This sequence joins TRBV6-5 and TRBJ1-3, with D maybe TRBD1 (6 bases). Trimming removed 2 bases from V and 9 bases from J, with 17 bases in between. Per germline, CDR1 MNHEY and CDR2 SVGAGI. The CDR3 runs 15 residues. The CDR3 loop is CASSYQPQGWSTIYF. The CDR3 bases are TGTGCCAGCAGTTACCAACCACAGGGCTGGAGCACCATATATTTT.

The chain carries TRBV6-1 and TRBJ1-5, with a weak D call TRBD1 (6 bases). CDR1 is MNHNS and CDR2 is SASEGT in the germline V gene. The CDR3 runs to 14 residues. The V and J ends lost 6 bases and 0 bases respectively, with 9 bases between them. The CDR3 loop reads CASSRTASNQPQHF. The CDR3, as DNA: TGTGCCAGCAGCCGGACAGCTAGCAATCAGCCCCAGCATTTT.

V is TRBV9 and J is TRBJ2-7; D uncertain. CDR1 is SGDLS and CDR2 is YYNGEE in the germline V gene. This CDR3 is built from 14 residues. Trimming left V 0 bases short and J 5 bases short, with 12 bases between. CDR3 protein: CASSVASVNDEQYF. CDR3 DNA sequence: TGTGCCAGCAGCGTAGCCAGTGTAAACGACGAGCAGTACTTC.

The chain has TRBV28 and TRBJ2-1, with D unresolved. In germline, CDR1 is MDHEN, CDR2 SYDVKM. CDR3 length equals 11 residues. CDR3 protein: CAGSSYNEQFF. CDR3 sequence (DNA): TGTGCGGGCAGCTCCTACAATGAGCAGTTCTTC.

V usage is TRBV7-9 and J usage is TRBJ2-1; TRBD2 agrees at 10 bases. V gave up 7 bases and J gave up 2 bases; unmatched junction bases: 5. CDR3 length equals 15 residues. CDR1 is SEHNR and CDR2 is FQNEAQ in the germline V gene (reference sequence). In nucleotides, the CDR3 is TGTGCCAGCAACATAGGACTAGCGGCCTACAATGAGCAGTTCTTC. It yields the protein CASNIGLAAYNEQFF.

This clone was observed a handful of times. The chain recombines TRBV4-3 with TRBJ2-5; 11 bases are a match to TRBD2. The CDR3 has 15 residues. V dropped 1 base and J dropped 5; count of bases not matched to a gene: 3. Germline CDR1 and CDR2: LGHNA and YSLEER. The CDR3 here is CASSQVAGGPETQYF. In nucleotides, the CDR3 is TGCGCCAGCAGCCAAGTAGCGGGGGGGCCCGAGACCCAGTACTTC.

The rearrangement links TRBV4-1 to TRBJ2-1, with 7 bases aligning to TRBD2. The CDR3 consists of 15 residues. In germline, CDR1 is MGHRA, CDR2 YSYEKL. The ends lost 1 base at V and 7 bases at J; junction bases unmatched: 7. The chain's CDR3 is CASSQGAGVSNEQFF. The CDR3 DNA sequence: TGCGCCAGCAGCCAAGGGGCGGGAGTAAGTAATGAGCAGTTCTTC.

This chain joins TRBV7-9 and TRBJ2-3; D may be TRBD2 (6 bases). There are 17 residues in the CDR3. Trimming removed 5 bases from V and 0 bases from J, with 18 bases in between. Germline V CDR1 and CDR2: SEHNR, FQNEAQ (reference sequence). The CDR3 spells CASSPSLRGGSTDTQYF. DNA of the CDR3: TGTGCCAGCAGCCCAAGTTTGAGGGGAGGAAGCACAGATACGCAGTATTTT.

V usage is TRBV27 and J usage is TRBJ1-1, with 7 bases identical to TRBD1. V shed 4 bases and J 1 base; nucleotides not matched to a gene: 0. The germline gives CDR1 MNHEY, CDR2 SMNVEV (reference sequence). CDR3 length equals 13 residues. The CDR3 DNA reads TGTGCCAGCAGTTGGGACAGGAACACTGAAGCTTTCTTT. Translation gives CASSWDRNTEAFF.

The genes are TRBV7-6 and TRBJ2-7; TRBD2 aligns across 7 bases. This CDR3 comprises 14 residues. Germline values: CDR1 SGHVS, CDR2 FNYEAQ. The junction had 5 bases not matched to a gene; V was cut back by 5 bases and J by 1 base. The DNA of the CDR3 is TGTGCCAGCAGCAGAAGGACTAGTTCCTACGAGCAGTACTTC. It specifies CASSRRTSSYEQYF.

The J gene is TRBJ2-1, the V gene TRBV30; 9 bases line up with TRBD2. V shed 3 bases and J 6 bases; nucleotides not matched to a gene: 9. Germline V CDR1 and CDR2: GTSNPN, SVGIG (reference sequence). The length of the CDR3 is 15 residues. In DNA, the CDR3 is TGTGCCTGGAGCGTGTTGGCGGGGGGGCTCAATGAGCAGTTCTTC. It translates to CAWSVLAGGLNEQFF.

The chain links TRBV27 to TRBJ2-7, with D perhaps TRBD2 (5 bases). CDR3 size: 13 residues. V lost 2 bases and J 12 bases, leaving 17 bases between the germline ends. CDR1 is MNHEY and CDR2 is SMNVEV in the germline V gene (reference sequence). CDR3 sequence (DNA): TGTGCCAGCAGTTTAGAGGGCGTGGGGAATCTGTACTTC. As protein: CASSLEGVGNLYF.

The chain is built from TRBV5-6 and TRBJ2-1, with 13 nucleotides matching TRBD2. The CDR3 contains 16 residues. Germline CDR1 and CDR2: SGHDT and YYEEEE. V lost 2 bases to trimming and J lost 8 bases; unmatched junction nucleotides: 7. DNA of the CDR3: TGTGCCAGCAGCTTCCTGACTAGCGGGAGGTATTATGAGCAGTTCTTC. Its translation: CASSFLTSGRYYEQFF.